Following are 32 T cell receptor beta chains from one sample sequenced in a study of OX40 agonist ivuxolimab in advanced cancers. Data came from immunoSEQ multiplex PCR; TCRdb stores just in-frame clones and leaves some out. The repertoire has 90,000 to 130,000 clones, roughly 90% of them found once; the top ten carry roughly 0.66%. The source was CD4+ or CD8+ T cells sorted from blood, collected in a trial of the OX40 agonist ivuxolimab. These receptors all come from an adult with an advanced solid tumor such as melanoma, head and neck, liver or kidney cancer.

The chain links TRBV11-3 to TRBJ1-1, with TRBD1 matching 11 bases. Germline trimming cut 4 bases from V and 1 base from J; bases unmatched to any gene: 8. Germline CDR1 SGHNT, CDR2 YENEEA. The CDR3 runs to 17 residues. CDR3 sequence (DNA): TGTGCCAGCAGCTCCAGCGGGACAGGGGGACGGAACACTGAAGCTTTCTTT. The encoded protein is CASSSSGTGGRNTEAFF.

This clone was counted only a few times. V and J are TRBV9 and TRBJ1-1, with D maybe TRBD1 (5 bases). Trimming pared 4 bases from V and 6 bases from J, leaving 16 bases between. The CDR3 spans 14 residues. Per germline, CDR1 SGDLS and CDR2 YYNGEE. The CDR3: CASSLGTDPAEAFF. For the CDR3, the DNA is TGTGCCAGCAGCCTCGGGACGGATCCTGCTGAAGCTTTCTTT.

The chain combines TRBV12-2 with TRBJ2-2; TRBD1, as called in the table, went unchecked against the DNA. TRBV12-2 corresponds to a pseudogene. The CDR3 is 18 amino acids. The CDR3 here is CASRLEVGDRAAAGELFF. The CDR3, as DNA: TGTGCAAGTCGCTTAGAGGTTGGAGACAGAGCCGCGGCCGGGGAGCTGTTTTTT.

This clone has just one count. The rearrangement uses TRBV12-5 and TRBJ2-5; no firm D call. CDR3 size: 11 residues. Trimming shortened V by 3 bases and J by 5 bases, and 4 bases separated the two germline ends. Germline V gene lookup returns CDR1 LGHNT and CDR2 FRNRAP. CDR3 bases: TGTGCTAGTGGTTTTGTGGAGACCCAGTACTTC. The encoded protein is CASGFVETQYF.

The chain carries TRBV19 and TRBJ1-2; D gene uncertain. Germline V CDR1 and CDR2: LNHDA, SQIVND (reference sequence). The CDR3 loop spans 14 amino acids. Trimming took 1 base from V and 8 from J, leaving 14 bases between them. The CDR3: CASSIVGRVSGYTF. Here the CDR3 DNA reads TGTGCCAGTAGTATAGTAGGTAGGGTTTCCGGCTACACCTTC.

The chain joins TRBV5-6 to TRBJ1-5; 10 bases map to TRBD1. V trimming: 2 bases; J trimming: 5 bases; junction bases outside the gene matches: 1. Germline lookup yields CDR1 SGHDT and CDR2 YYEEEE. This CDR3 is 14 amino acids long. The CDR3 loop reads CASSLGQGDQPQHF. CDR3 coding DNA: TGTGCCAGCAGCTTAGGACAGGGGGATCAGCCCCAGCATTTT.

This chain links TRBV6-1 with TRBJ2-7; D gene ambiguous. The CDR3 consists of 11 residues. Germline V lookup: CDR1 MNHNS, CDR2 SASEGT. Deletions cut 6 bases from V and 0 bases from J, with 3 bases between. The DNA of the CDR3 is TGTGCCAGCAGGAACTCCTACGAGCAGTACTTC. Protein product: CASRNSYEQYF.

The chain carries TRBV6-1 and TRBJ1-1; 7 bases line up with TRBD1. The germline CDR1 and CDR2 sequences are MNHNS and SASEGT. Trimming at V came to 4 bases and at J to 2 bases, leaving 7 bases not matched to a gene. The CDR3 totals 15 residues. The CDR3 sequence: CASSGQTGINTEAFF. CDR3 in DNA: TGTGCCAGCAGTGGACAGACAGGGATTAACACTGAAGCTTTCTTT.

V usage is TRBV5-1 and J usage is TRBJ1-2; maybe TRBD1 (6 bases). This CDR3 comprises 11 residues. CDR1 SGHRS and CDR2 YFSETQ come from the germline V gene. V was cut by 0 bases and J by 10 bases, with 7 bases left in between. CDR3 in amino acids: CASSLDRDYTF. Here the CDR3 DNA reads TGCGCCAGCAGCTTGGACAGGGACTACACCTTC. Drawing the rest from reference TRBV5-1 and TRBJ1-2, the complete variable domain is KAGVTQTPRYLIKTRGQQVTLSCSPISGHRSVSWYQQTPGQGLQFLFEYFSETQRNKGNFPGRFSGRQFSNSRSEMNVSTLELGDSALYLCASSLDRDYTFGSGTRLTVV.

This clone has only a few counts. This chain connects TRBV30 to TRBJ2-7; D gene ambiguous. Trimming left V 1 base short and J 2 bases short, with 3 bases between. Germline-derived CDR1 and CDR2 are GTSNPN and SVGIG (reference sequence). The CDR3 runs to 11 residues. The CDR3 loop reads CAWSAPYEQYF. CDR3 coding DNA: TGTGCCTGGAGTGCTCCCTACGAGCAGTACTTC.

This chain connects TRBV4-1 to TRBJ1-1; a weak D match, TRBD1 (5 bases). The germline CDR1 and CDR2 sequences are MGHRA and YSYEKL. The CDR3 length is 15 residues. The germline V and J ends were trimmed by 4 bases and 0 bases, with 12 bases remaining between them. In DNA form, the CDR3 reads TGCGCCAGCAGCCCGGGGACCGCATTGAACACTGAAGCTTTCTTT. This codes for CASSPGTALNTEAFF.

V usage is TRBV19 and J usage is TRBJ2-7; D is perhaps TRBD1 (6 bases). Between the trimmed V and J ends, which lost 5 bases and 5 bases, there was a span of 13 bases. The CDR3 extends over 13 amino acids. Germline V lookup: CDR1 LNHDA, CDR2 SQIVND (reference sequence). The CDR3 DNA sequence: TGTGCCAGTAGTGGGCAGGGGATCAACGAGCAGTACTTC. Protein sequence: CASSGQGINEQYF.

The chain is built from TRBV19 and TRBJ2-2, with D uncertain. Germline lookup yields CDR1 LNHDA and CDR2 SQIVND (reference sequence). There are 13 residues in the CDR3. The V gene lost 5 bases and the J gene lost 7 bases, with 11 bases spanning the gap. The CDR3 DNA reads TGTGCCAGTAGTCTGGGGTGGAACGGGGAGCTGTTTTTT. This gives the protein CASSLGWNGELFF.

The gene calls are TRBV18 and TRBJ2-1; no firm D call. The CDR3 consists of 12 residues. Deletions cut 6 bases from V and 8 bases from J, with 11 bases between. Per germline, CDR1 KGHSH and CDR2 LQKENI. In DNA, the CDR3 is TGTGCCAGCTCTCAGTTTCTCGATGAGCAGTTCTTC. Protein product: CASSQFLDEQFF.

The chain combines TRBV10-3 with TRBJ1-2; a possible D gene is TRBD1 (5 bases). The CDR3 contains 16 residues. Germline V CDR1 and CDR2: ENHRY, SYGVKD. Trimming pared 0 bases from V and 0 bases from J, leaving 11 bases between. Here the CDR3 DNA reads TGTGCCATCAGTGAGTCGCAGGGTAACACTAACTATGGCTACACCTTC. Protein sequence: CAISESQGNTNYGYTF.

The V gene is TRBV4-2, the J gene TRBJ2-5; D gene ambiguous. The CDR3 has 14 amino acids. Germline V gene sequence: CDR1 LGHNA, CDR2 YNFKEQ. Trimming shortened V by 3 bases and J by 2 bases, and 10 bases separated the two germline ends. CDR3 sequence reads: CASSQATVQETQYF. CDR3 DNA: TGTGCCAGCAGCCAGGCAACGGTGCAAGAGACCCAGTACTTC.

The chain uses TRBV9 and TRBJ1-3, with D possibly matching TRBD1 (5 bases). V lost 0 bases and J lost 0, with 10 bases in between. CDR1 and CDR2 (germline): SGDLS, YYNGEE. This CDR3 comprises 16 residues. CDR3 sequence reads: CASSVGWQGSGNTIYF. The CDR3 coding sequence is TGTGCCAGCAGCGTAGGTTGGCAGGGCTCTGGAAACACCATATATTTT.

The chain carries TRBV6-6 and TRBJ2-6; no clear D gene. V was pared by 5 bases and J by 2 bases, with 7 bases between. Per the germline V gene, CDR1 is MNHNY and CDR2 is SVGAGI (reference sequence). The CDR3 covers 14 residues. The CDR3 nucleotides are TGTGCCAGCAGTATAATTACTGGGGCCAACGTCCTGACTTTC. Translated: CASSIITGANVLTF.

The chain is built from TRBV19 and TRBJ1-6, with D unclear. The CDR3 sequence is 14 residues long. Between the trimmed V and J ends, which lost 3 bases and 5 bases, there was a span of 8 bases. Per germline, CDR1 LNHDA and CDR2 SQIVND (reference sequence). DNA of the CDR3: TGTGCCAGTAGTATGAACGGCGATAATTCACCCCTCCACTTT. It translates to CASSMNGDNSPLHF.

The chain has TRBV10-2 and TRBJ1-2, with D possibly being TRBD1 (6 bases). V was cut by 6 bases and J by 8 bases, with 16 bases left in between. The CDR3 runs to 13 residues. CDR1 WSHSY and CDR2 SAAADI come from the germline V gene. CDR3 sequence: CASSVTGGEGYTF. CDR3 bases: TGCGCCAGCAGCGTGACAGGCGGAGAGGGCTACACCTTC.

V and J are TRBV6-5 and TRBJ2-7; TRBD1 agrees at 8 bases. V lost 8 bases and J lost 4; bases outside the gene matches: 13. CDR3 length: 15 residues. CDR1 is MNHEY, CDR2 SVGAGI, per germline. The CDR3: CASALTDRGGYEQYF. CDR3 bases: TGTGCCAGCGCCCTCACCGACAGGGGCGGATACGAGCAGTACTTC.

The chain recombines TRBV30 with TRBJ1-3; D remains unclear. Germline V gene data show CDR1 as GTSNPN and CDR2 as SVGIG (reference sequence). This CDR3 has 13 amino acids. Trimming stripped 3 bases from V and 0 bases from J, with 6 bases between. For the CDR3, the DNA is TGTGCCTGGAGGAGCAACTCTGGAAACACCATATATTTT. This sequence encodes CAWRSNSGNTIYF.

The chain carries TRBV9 and TRBJ1-5; D possibly corresponds to TRBD1 (5 bases). The CDR3 spans 14 residues. In germline, CDR1 is SGDLS, CDR2 YYNGEE. Trimming pared 0 bases from V and 9 bases from J, leaving 13 bases between. The CDR3 here is CASSVAGGDTPQHF. In DNA form, the CDR3 reads TGTGCCAGCAGCGTAGCCGGGGGAGATACGCCCCAGCATTTT.

The V and J genes are TRBV5-1 and TRBJ2-5; D is uncertain. The CDR3 runs 13 residues. The V end was cut by 4 bases, the J end by 0 bases, with 7 bases between. CDR1 SGHRS and CDR2 YFSETQ come from the germline V gene. This chain's CDR3 is CASSGEYQETQYF. The CDR3, as DNA: TGCGCCAGCAGCGGCGAGTACCAAGAGACCCAGTACTTC.

A word on this clone: Distinct nucleotide sequences in the sample also encode this CDR3. The chain couples TRBV5-1 to TRBJ2-2; 8 bases line up with TRBD1. Germline CDR1 is SGHRS and CDR2 is YFSETQ. CDR3 length equals 15 residues. The junction had 3 bases not matched to a gene; V was cut back by 4 bases and J by 1 base. CDR3 in DNA: TGCGCCAGCAGCCCCGGGACAGGGAACACCGGGGAGCTGTTTTTT. The encoded protein is CASSPGTGNTGELFF.

There are a few counts of this clone. The rearrangement links TRBV6-5 to TRBJ1-6; a weak D match, TRBD1 (6 bases). Germline-derived CDR1 and CDR2 are MNHEY and SVGAGI. The V end lost 4 bases, the J end lost 5 bases, and 12 bases lay between the germline ends. There are 15 residues in the CDR3. The CDR3: CASSFWNRDNSPLHF. The CDR3 region has the DNA TGTGCCAGCAGTTTCTGGAACAGGGATAATTCACCCCTCCACTTT.

This chain joins TRBV5-1 and TRBJ2-5; D might be TRBD1 or TRBD2, each matching 5 bases. CDR3 length: 15 residues. V was pared by 0 bases and J by 2 bases, with 11 bases between. Germline V CDR1 and CDR2: SGHRS, YFSETQ. CDR3 region: CASSLDTREQETQYF. In nucleotides, the CDR3 is TGCGCCAGCAGCTTGGATACCAGGGAGCAAGAGACCCAGTACTTC.

This sequence joins TRBV11-2 and TRBJ1-4; tentatively, D is TRBD1 (6 bases). The germline V gene encodes CDR1 SGHAT and CDR2 FQNNGV. The CDR3 sequence is 15 residues long. Trimming removed 3 bases from V and 4 bases from J, with 12 bases in between. The CDR3 loop reads CASSFYRDYNEKLFF. The CDR3 DNA reads TGTGCCAGCAGCTTTTACAGGGATTATAATGAAAAACTGTTTTTT.

The rearrangement uses TRBV4-2 and TRBJ2-1; D is undetermined. This CDR3 has 15 amino acids. The V and J ends lost 5 bases and 8 bases respectively, with 19 bases between them. Germline lookup yields CDR1 LGHNA and CDR2 YNFKEQ. The CDR3 DNA follows: TGTGCCAGCAGCTTGGACGTTGCCAAGTACCATGAGCAGTTCTTC. This gives the protein CASSLDVAKYHEQFF.

The genes are TRBV5-1 and TRBJ2-5; possible D gene TRBD1, 5 bases. CDR1 and CDR2 (germline): SGHRS, YFSETQ. The CDR3 covers 15 residues. V was pared by 2 bases and J by 4 bases, with 15 bases between. In DNA, the CDR3 is TGCGCCAGCAGCTTTGTGGGGCAGTCCAGAGAGACCCAGTACTTC. Protein product: CASSFVGQSRETQYF.

V is TRBV29-1 and J is TRBJ2-7; D might be TRBD1 (6 bases). V was trimmed by 4 bases and J by 4 bases, leaving 14 bases between them. The CDR3 covers 13 residues. The germline gives CDR1 SQVTM, CDR2 ANQGSEA. The CDR3 DNA reads as TGCAGCGTTGTTGGGCAGGGGACGTACGAGCAGTACTTC. This translates into CSVVGQGTYEQYF.

Only a few counts were recorded for this clone. The chain joins TRBV11-2 to TRBJ1-2; D is unclear. The germline V gene has CDR1 SGHAT and CDR2 FQNNGV. The length of the CDR3 is 14 residues. V lost 3 bases and J 4 bases, leaving 12 bases between the germline ends. CDR3 coding DNA: TGTGCCAGCAGCTTGTGGGGTTTGGCCTATGGCTACACCTTC. Translating it yields CASSLWGLAYGYTF.